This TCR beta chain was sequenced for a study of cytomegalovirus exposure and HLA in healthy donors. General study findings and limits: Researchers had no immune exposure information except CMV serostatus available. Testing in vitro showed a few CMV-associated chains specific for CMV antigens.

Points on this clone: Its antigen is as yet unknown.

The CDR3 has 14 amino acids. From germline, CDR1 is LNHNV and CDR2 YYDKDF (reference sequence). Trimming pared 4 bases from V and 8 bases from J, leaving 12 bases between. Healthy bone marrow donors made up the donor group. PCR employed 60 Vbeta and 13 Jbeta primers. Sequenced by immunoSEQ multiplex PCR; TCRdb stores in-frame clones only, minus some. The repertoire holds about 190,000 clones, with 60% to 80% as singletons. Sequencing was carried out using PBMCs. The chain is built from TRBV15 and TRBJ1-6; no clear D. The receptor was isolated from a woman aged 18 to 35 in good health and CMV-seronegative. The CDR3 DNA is TGTGCCACCAGCAACTATGGTGAGGATTCACCCCTCCACTTT. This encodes CATSNYGEDSPLHF.